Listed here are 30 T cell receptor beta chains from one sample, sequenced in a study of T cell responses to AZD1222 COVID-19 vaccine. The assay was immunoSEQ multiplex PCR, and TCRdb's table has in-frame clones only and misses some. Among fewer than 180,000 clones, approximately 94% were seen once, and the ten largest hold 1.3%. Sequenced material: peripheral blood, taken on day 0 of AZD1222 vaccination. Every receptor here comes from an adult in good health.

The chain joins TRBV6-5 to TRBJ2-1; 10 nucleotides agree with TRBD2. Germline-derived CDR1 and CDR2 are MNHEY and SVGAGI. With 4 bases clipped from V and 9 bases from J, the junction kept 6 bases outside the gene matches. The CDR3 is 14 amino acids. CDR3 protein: CASSSSGSISEQFF. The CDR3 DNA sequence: TGTGCCAGCAGTTCTAGCGGGAGTATCAGTGAGCAGTTCTTC.

CDR3 protein: CASSEEGQGAGYTF. The CDR3 DNA is TGTGCCAGCAGTGAAGAAGGACAGGGAGCGGGCTACACCTTC. The chain combines TRBV2 with TRBJ1-2; 8 bases align to TRBD1. There are 14 residues in the CDR3. CDR1 SNHLY and CDR2 FYNNEI come from the germline V gene. After removal of 1 base from V and 8 bases from J, the junction contained 6 bases not matched to a gene.

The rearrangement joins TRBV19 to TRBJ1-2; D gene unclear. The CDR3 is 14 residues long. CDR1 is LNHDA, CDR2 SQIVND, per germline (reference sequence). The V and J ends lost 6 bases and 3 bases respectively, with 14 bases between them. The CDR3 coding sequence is TGTGCCAGTAGCTTCACCAACATATACTATGGCTACACCTTC. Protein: CASSFTNIYYGYTF.

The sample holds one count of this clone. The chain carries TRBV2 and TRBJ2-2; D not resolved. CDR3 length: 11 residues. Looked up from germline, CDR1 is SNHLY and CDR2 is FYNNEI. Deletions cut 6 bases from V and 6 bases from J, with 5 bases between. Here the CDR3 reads CASRVAGELFF. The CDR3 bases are TGTGCCAGCAGAGTGGCCGGGGAGCTGTTTTTT. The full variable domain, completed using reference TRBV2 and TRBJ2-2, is EPEVTQTPSHQVTQMGQEVILRCVPISNHLYFYWYRQILGQKVEFLVSFYNNEISEKSEIFDDQFSVERPDGSNFTLKIRSTKLEDSAMYFCASRVAGELFFGEGSRLTVL.

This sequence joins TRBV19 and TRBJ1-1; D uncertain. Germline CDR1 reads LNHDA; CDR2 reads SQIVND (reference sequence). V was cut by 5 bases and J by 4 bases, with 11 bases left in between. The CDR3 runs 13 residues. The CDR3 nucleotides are TGTGCCAGTAGTTTTGTGGGCTTCACTGAAGCTTTCTTT. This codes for CASSFVGFTEAFF.

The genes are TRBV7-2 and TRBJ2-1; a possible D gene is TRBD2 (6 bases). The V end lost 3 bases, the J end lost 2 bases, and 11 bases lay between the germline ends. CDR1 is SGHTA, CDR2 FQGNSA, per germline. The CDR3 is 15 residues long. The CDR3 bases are TGTGCCAGCAGCTTCGGTCGGGGGACCTACAATGAGCAGTTCTTC. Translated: CASSFGRGTYNEQFF.

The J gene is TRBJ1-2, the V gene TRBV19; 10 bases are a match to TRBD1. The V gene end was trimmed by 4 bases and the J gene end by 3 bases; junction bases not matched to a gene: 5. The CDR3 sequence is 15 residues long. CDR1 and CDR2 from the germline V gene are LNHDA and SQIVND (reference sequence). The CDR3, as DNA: TGTGCCAGTAGTAGAAGACAGGGGGCGGACTATGGCTACACCTTC. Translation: CASSRRQGADYGYTF.

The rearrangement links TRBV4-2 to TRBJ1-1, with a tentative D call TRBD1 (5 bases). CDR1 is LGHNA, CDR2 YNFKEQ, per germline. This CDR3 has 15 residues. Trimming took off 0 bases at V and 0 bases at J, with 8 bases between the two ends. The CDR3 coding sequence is TGTGCCAGCAGCCAAGATCCGGGGGTGAACACTGAAGCTTTCTTT. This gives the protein CASSQDPGVNTEAFF.

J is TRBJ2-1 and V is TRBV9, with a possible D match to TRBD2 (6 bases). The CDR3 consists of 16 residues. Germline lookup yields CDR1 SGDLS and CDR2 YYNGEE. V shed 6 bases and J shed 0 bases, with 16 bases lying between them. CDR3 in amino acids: CASNGMEGSSYNEQFF. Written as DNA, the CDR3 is TGTGCCAGCAACGGGATGGAGGGGAGCTCCTACAATGAGCAGTTCTTC.

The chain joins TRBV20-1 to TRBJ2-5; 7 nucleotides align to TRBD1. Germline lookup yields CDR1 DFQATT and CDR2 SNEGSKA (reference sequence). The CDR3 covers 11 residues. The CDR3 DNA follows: TGCAGACCGACAGGGCGGGAGACCCAGTACTTC. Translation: CRPTGRETQYF.

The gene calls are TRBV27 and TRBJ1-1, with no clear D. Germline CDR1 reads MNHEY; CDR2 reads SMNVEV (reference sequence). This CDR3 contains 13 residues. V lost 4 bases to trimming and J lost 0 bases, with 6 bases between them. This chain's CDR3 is CASSSFMNTEAFF. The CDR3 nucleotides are TGTGCCAGCAGTTCATTCATGAACACTGAAGCTTTCTTT.

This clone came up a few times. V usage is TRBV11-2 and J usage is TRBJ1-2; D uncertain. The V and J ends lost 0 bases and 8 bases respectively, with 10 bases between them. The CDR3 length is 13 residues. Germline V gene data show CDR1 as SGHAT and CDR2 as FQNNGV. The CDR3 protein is CASSLDGRSGYTF. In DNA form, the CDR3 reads TGTGCCAGCAGCTTAGATGGTAGGAGCGGCTACACCTTC.

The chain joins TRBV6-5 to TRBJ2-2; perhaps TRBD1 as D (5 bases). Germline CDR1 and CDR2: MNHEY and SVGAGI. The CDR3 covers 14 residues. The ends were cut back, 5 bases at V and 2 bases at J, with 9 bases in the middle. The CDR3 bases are TGTGCCAGCAGTCAGACAGTAAACACCGGGGAGCTGTTTTTT. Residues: CASSQTVNTGELFF.

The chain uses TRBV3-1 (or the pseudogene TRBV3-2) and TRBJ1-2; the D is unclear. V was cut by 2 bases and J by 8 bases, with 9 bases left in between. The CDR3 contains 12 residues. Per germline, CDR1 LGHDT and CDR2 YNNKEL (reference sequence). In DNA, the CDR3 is TGTGCCAGCAGCCAATCTGTCTCCGGCTACACCTTC. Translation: CASSQSVSGYTF.

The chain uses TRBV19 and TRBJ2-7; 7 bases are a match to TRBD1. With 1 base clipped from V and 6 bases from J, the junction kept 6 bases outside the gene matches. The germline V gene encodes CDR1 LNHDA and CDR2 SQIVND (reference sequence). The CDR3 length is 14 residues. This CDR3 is CASSIGTGKAEQYV. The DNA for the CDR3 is TGTGCCAGTAGTATAGGGACAGGAAAGGCCGAGCAGTACGTC.

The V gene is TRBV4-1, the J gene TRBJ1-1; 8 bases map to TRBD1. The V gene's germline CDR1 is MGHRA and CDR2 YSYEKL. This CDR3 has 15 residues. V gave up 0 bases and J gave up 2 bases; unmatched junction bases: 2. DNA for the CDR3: TGCGCCAGCAGCCAAGATGACAGGGGTAACACTGAAGCTTTCTTT. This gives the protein CASSQDDRGNTEAFF.

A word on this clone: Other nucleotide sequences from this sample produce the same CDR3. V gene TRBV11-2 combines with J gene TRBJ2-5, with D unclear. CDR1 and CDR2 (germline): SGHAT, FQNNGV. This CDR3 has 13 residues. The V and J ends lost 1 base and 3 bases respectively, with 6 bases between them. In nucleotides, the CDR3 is TGTGCCAGCAGCTTAGGGACGGAAGAGACCCAGTACTTC. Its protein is CASSLGTEETQYF.

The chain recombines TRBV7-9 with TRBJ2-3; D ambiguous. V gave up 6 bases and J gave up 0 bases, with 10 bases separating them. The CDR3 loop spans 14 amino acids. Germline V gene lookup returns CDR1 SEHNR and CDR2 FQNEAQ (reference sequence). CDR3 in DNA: TGTGCCAGCAGTGGACCTTTTAGCACAGATACGCAGTATTTT. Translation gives CASSGPFSTDTQYF.

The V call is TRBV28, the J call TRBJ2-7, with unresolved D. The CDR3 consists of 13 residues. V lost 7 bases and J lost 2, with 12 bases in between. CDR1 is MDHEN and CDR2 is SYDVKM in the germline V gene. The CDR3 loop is CASKSDGTYEQYV. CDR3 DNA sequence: TGTGCCAGCAAATCCGACGGAACCTACGAGCAGTACGTC.

The CDR3 spells CASRAGGTDTQYF. As DNA, the CDR3 is TGTGCCAGCAGGGCGGGAGGGACAGATACGCAGTATTTT. The V gene is TRBV27, the J gene TRBJ2-3; 9 nucleotides match TRBD2. CDR1 MNHEY and CDR2 SMNVEV come from the germline V gene (reference sequence). The CDR3 totals 13 residues. V trimming: 6 bases; J trimming: 3 bases; junction bases outside the gene matches: 1.

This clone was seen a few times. The CDR3 region is CASRKGTGGYTF. DNA of the CDR3: TGTGCCAGCCGCAAGGGGACGGGTGGCTACACCTTC. The chain uses TRBV6-6 and TRBJ1-2; possibly TRBD1 for D (5 bases). Per the germline V gene, CDR1 is MNHNY and CDR2 is SVGAGI (reference sequence). This CDR3 is built from 12 residues. Trimming pared 8 bases from V and 7 bases from J, leaving 14 bases between.

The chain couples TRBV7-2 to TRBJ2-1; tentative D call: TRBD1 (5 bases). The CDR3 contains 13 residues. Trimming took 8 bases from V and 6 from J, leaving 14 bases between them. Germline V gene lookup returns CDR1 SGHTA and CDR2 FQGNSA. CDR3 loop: CASRQVQGNEQFF. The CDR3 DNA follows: TGTGCCAGCCGGCAGGTTCAGGGCAATGAGCAGTTCTTC.

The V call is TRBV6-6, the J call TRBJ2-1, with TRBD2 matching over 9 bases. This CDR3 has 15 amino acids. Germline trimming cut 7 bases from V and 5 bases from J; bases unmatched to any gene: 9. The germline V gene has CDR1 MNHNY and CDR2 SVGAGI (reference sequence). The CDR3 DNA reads TGTGCCAGCATCCACGGACTAGCGAGAGACAATGAGCAGTTCTTC. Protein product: CASIHGLARDNEQFF.

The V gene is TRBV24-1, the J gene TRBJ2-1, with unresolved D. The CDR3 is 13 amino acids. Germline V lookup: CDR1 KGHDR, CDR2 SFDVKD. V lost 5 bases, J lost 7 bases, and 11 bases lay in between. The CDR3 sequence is CATSVNLGNEQFF. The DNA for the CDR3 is TGTGCCACCAGTGTGAACCTTGGAAATGAGCAGTTCTTC.

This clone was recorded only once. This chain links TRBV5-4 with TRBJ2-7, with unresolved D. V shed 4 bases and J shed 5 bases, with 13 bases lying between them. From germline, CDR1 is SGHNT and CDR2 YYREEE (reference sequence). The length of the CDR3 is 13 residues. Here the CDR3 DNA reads TGTGCCAGCAGCCCCCGCGTAGGCGACGAGCAGTACGTC. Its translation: CASSPRVGDEQYV.

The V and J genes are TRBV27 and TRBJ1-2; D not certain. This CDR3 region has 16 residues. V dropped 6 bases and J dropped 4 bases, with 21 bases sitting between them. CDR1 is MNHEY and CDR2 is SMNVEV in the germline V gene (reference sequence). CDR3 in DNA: TGTGCCAGCAGACGAATCGGACGGGGTAATTTCTATGGCTACACCTTC. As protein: CASRRIGRGNFYGYTF.

The CDR3 sequence is CASSVATGHYGYTF. Written as DNA, the CDR3 is TGTGCCAGCAGCGTAGCTACAGGGCATTATGGCTACACCTTC. The V call is TRBV9, the J call TRBJ1-2; possible D gene TRBD1, 6 bases. Trimming pared 0 bases from V and 5 bases from J, leaving 11 bases between. Germline CDR1 reads SGDLS; CDR2 reads YYNGEE. The CDR3 runs to 14 residues.

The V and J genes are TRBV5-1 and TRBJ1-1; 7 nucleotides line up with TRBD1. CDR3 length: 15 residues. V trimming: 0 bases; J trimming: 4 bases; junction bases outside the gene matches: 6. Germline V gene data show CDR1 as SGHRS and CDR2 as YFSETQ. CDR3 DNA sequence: TGCGCCAGCAGCTTGGGACAGGGAATGGCCACTGAAGCTTTCTTT. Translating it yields CASSLGQGMATEAFF.

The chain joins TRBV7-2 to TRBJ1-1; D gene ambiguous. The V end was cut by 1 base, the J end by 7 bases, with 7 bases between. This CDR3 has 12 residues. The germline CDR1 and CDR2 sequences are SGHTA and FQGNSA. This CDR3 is CASSLERFEAFF. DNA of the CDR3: TGTGCCAGCAGCTTAGAACGGTTTGAAGCTTTCTTT.

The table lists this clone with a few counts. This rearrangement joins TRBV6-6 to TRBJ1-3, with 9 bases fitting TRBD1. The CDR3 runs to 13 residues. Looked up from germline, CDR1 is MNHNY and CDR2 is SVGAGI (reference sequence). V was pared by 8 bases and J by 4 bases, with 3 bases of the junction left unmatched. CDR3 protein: CASQTGGGNTIYF. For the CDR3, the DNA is TGTGCCAGCCAGACAGGGGGAGGAAACACCATATATTTT.